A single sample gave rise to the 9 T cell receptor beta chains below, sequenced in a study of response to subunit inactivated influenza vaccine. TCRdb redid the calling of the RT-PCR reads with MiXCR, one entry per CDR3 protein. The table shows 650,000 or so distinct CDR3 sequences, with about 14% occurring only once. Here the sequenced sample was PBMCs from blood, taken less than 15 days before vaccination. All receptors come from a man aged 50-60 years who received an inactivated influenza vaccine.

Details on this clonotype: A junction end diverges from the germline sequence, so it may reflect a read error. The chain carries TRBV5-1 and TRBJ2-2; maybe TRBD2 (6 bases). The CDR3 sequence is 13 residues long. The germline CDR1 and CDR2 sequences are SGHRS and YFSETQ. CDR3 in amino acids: CASSLDLVRELIF. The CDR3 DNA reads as TGCGCCAGCAGCTTGGATCTCGTCCGGGAGCTGATTTTT.

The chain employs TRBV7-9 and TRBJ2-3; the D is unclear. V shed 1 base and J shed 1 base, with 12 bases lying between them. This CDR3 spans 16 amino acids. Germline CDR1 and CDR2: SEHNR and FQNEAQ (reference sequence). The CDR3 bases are TGTGCCAGCAGCTTAGGGCAGTCCTCTGGCACAGATACGCAGTATTTT. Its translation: CASSLGQSSGTDTQYF.

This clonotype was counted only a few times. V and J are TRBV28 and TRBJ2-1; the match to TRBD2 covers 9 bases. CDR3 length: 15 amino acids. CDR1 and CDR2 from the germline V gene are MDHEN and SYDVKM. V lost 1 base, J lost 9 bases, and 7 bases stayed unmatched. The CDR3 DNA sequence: TGTGCCAGCAGTTTATTTGCTAGCGGGAAGGTTGAGCAGTTCTTC. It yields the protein CASSLFASGKVEQFF.

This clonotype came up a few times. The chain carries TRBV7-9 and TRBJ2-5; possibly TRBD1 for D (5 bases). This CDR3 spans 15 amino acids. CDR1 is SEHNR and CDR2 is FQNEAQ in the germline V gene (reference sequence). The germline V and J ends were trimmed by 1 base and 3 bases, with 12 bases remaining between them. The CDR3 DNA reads TGTGCCAGCAGCTTAGGTCAGGGCGCGGAAGAGACCCAGTACTTC. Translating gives CASSLGQGAEETQYF.

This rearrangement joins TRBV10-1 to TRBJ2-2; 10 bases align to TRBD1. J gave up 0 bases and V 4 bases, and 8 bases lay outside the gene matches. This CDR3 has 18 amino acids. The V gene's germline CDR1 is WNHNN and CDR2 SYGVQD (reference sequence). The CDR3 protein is CASSVDPGQGPNTGELFF. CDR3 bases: TGCGCCAGCAGTGTGGACCCGGGACAGGGGCCGAACACCGGGGAGCTGTTTTTT.

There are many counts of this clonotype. CDR3 nucleotides: TGTGCCAGCAGCTTTGGGACTAACACAGATACGCAGTATTTT. It codes for CASSFGTNTDTQYF. The chain has TRBV7-9 and TRBJ2-3; 7 nucleotides line up with TRBD2. The length of the CDR3 is 14 residues. Germline V gene sequence: CDR1 SEHNR, CDR2 FQNEAQ (reference sequence). J lost 2 bases, V lost 3 bases, and 2 bases had no gene match.

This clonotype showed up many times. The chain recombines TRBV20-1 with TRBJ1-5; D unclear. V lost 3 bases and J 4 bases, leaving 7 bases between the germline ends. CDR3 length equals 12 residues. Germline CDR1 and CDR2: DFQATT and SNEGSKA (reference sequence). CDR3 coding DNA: TGCAGTGCTAGGGGCCAGAATCAGCCCCAGCATTTT. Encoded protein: CSARGQNQPQHF.

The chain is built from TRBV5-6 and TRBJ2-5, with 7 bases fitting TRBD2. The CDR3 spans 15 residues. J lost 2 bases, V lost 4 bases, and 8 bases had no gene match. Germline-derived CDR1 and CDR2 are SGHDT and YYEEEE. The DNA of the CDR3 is TGTGCCAGCAGCCGCGGGGGAACCCTACAAGAGACCCAGTACTTC. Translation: CASSRGGTLQETQYF.

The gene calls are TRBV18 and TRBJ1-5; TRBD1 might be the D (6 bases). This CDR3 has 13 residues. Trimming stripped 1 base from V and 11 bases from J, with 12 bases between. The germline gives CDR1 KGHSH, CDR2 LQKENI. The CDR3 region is CASSPLQGLAQHF. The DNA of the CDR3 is TGTGCCAGCTCACCACTACAGGGCCTGGCCCAGCATTTT. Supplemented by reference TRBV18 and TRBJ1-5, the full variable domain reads NAGVMQNPRHLVRRRGQEARLRCSPMKGHSHVYWYRQLPEEGLKFMVYLQKENIIDESGMPKERFSAEFPKEGPSILRIQQVVRGDSAAYFCASSPLQGLAQHFGDGTRLSIL.